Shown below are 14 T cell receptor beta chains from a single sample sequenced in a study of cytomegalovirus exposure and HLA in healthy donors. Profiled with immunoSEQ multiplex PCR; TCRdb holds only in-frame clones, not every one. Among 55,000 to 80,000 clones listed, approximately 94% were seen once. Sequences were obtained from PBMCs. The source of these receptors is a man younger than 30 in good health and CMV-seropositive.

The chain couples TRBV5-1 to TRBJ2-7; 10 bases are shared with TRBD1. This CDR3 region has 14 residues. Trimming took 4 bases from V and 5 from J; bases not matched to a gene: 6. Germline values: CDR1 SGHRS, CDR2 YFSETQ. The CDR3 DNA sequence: TGCGCCAGCAGCACGACCGGGACAGGGGACGAGCAGTACTTC. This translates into CASSTTGTGDEQYF. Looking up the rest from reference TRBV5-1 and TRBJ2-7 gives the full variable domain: KAGVTQTPRYLIKTRGQQVTLSCSPISGHRSVSWYQQTPGQGLQFLFEYFSETQRNKGNFPGRFSGRQFSNSRSEMNVSTLELGDSALYLCASSTTGTGDEQYFGPGTRLTVT.

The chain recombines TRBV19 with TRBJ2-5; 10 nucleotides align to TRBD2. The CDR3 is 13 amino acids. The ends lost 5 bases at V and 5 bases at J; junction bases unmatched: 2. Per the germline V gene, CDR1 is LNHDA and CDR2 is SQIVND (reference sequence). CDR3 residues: CASSPSGSETQYF. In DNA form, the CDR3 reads TGTGCCAGTAGTCCTAGCGGGAGTGAGACCCAGTACTTC.

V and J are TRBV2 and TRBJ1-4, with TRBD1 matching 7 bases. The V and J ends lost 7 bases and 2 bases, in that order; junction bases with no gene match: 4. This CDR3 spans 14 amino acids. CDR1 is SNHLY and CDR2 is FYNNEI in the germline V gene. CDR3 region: CASTGGRTNEKLFF. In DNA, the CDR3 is TGTGCCAGCACAGGGGGGAGGACTAATGAAAAACTGTTTTTT.

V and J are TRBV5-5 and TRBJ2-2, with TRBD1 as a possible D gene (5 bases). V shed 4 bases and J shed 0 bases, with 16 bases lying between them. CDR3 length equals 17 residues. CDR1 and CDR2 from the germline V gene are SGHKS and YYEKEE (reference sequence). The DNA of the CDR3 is TGTGCCAGCAGCATCCCCGTGGTGGACACGAACACCGGGGAGCTGTTTTTT. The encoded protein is CASSIPVVDTNTGELFF.

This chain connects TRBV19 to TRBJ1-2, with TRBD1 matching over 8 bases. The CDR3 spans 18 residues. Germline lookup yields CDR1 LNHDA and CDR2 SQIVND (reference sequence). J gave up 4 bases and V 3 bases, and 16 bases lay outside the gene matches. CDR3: CASSIGTGSSLGVYGYTF. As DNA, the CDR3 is TGTGCCAGTAGTATCGGGACAGGTTCCTCCCTGGGGGTCTATGGCTACACCTTC.

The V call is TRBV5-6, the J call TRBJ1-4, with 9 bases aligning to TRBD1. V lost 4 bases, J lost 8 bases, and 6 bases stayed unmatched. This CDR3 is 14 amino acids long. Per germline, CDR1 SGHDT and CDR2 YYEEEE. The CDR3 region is CASSPGTGIEKLFF. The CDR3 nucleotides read TGTGCCAGCAGCCCCGGGACAGGGATCGAAAAACTGTTTTTT.

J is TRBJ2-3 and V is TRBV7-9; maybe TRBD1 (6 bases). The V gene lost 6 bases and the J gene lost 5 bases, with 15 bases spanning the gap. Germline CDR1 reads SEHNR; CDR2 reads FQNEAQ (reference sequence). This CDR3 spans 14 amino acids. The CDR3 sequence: CASSTGSVVDTQYF. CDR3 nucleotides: TGTGCCAGCAGTACAGGGTCGGTCGTAGATACGCAGTATTTT.

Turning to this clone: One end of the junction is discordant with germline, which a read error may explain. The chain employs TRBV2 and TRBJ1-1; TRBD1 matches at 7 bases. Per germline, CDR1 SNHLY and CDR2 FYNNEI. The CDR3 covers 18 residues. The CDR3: CASSEAPTRGLGYTEAFF. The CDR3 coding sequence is TGTGCCAGCAGTGAAGCCCCAACGAGGGGGCTTGGGTACACTGAGGCTTTCTTT.

As DNA, the CDR3 is TGTGCCAGCAGCCAGCAGGGAAGGCAAGAGACCCAGTACTTC. Translating it yields CASSQQGRQETQYF. The chain has TRBV7-9 and TRBJ2-5; D may be TRBD1 (5 bases). Germline loops: CDR1 SEHNR, CDR2 FQNEAQ (reference sequence). The CDR3 sequence is 14 residues long. The V gene lost 5 bases and the J gene lost 2 bases, with 12 bases spanning the gap.

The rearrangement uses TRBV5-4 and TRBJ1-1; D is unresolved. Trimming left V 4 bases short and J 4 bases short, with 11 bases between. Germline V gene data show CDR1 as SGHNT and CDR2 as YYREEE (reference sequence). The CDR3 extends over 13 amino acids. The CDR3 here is CASSLEGVTEAFF. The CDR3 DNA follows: TGTGCCAGCAGCCTCGAGGGAGTCACTGAAGCTTTCTTT.

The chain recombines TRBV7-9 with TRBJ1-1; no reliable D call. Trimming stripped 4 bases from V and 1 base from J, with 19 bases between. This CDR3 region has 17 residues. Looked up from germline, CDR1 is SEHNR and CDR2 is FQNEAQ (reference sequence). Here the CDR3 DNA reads TGTGCCAGCAGCTCAAGAGCCTACGCGGGAGCGAACACTGAAGCTTTCTTT. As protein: CASSSRAYAGANTEAFF.

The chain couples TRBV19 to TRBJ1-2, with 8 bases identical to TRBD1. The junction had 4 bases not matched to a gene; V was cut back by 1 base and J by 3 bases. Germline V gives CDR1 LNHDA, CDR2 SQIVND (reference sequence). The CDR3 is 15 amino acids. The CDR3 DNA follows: TGTGCCAGTAGTATAGGTGACAGGGGCCACTATGGCTACACCTTC. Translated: CASSIGDRGHYGYTF.

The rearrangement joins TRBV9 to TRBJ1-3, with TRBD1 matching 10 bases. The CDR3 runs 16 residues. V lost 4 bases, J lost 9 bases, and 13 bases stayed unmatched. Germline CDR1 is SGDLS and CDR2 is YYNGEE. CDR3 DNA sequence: TGTGCCAGCAGCTCCCAGCGGACAGGGGGTAGGGGCACCATATATTTT. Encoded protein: CASSSQRTGGRGTIYF.

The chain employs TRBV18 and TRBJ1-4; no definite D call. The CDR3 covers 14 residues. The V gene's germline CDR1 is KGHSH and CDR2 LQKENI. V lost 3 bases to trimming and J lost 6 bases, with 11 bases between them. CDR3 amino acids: CASSPRVNDEKLFF. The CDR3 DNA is TGTGCCAGCTCACCGCGAGTAAACGATGAAAAACTGTTTTTT.